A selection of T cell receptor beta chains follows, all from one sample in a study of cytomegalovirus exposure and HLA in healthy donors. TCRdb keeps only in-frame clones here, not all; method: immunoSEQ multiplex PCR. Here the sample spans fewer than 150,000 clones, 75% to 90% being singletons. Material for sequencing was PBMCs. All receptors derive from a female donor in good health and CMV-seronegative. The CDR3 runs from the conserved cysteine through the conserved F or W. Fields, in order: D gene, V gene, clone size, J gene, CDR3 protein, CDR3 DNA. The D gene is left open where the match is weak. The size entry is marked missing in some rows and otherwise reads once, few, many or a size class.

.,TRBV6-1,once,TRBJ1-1,CARHNPGGPDTEAFF,TGTGCCAGGCACAATCCCGGAGGTCCGGACACTGAAGCTTTCTTT
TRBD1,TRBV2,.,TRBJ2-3,CASSGDRDGDTDTQYF,TGTGCCAGCAGTGGGGACAGGGATGGGGACACAGATACGCAGTATTTT
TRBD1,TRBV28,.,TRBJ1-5,CASSPQGGQVHNQPQHF,TGTGCCAGCAGTCCCCAGGGGGGACAGGTACACAATCAGCCCCAGCATTTT
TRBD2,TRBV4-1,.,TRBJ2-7,CASSQGHVPLAGGPSRTHEQYF,TGCGCCAGCAGCCAAGGACATGTTCCACTAGCGGGAGGGCCCTCCCGTACCCACGAGCAGTACTTC
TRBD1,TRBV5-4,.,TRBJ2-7,CASSLSETGAYEQYF,TGTGCCAGCAGCTTGTCAGAAACAGGGGCCTACGAGCAGTACTTC
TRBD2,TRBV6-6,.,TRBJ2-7,CASSYRAGGPYEQYF,TGTGCCAGCAGTTACCGAGCGGGAGGGCCCTACGAGCAGTACTTC
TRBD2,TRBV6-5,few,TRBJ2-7,CASRGTSGNYEQYF,TGTGCCAGCAGAGGGACTAGCGGCAACTACGAGCAGTACTTC
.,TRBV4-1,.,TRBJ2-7,CASRRVPSSYEQYF,TGCGCCAGCAGGCGGGTCCCGAGCTCCTACGAGCAGTACTTC
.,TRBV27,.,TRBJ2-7,CASSLRGGAYEQYF,TGTGCCAGCAGTTTAAGGGGAGGAGCTTACGAGCAGTACTTC
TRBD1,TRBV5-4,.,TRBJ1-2,CASSETMTGGDYGYTF,TGTGCCAGCAGCGAAACCATGACAGGGGGGGACTATGGGTACACCTTC
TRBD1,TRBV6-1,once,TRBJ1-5,CASSEKVATGVHQPQHF,TGTGCCAGCAGTGAAAAAGTGGCGACAGGGGTACATCAGCCCCAGCATTTT
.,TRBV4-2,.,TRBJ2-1,CASSEAFRESNEQFF,TGTGCCAGCAGCGAAGCCTTCCGGGAGAGCAATGAGCAGTTCTTC
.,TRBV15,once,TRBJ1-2,CATSRDQGTGDGYTF,TGTGCCACCAGCAGAGATCAAGGGACGGGGGATGGCTACACCTTC
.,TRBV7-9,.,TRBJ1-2,CASSLAVTGHYGYTF,TGTGCCAGCAGCTTAGCCGTCACAGGGCACTATGGCTACACCTTC
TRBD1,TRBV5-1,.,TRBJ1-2,CASSPKGQGGYTF,TGCGCCAGCAGCCCCAAAGGACAGGGAGGCTACACCTTC
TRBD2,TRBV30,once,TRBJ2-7,CAWSNSGRYEQYF,TGTGCCTGGAGTAATAGCGGGAGGTACGAGCAGTACTTC
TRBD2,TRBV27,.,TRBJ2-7,CASSVSSSGRGLEQYF,TGTGCCAGCAGTGTCTCCTCTAGCGGGCGGGGGCTCGAGCAGTACTTC
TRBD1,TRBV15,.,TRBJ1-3,CATSILQGASGNTIYF,TGTGCCACCAGCATTCTACAGGGGGCCTCTGGAAACACCATATATTTT
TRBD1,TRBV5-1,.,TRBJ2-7,CASSLTSGGSSYEQYF,TGCGCCAGCAGCCTCACGTCAGGGGGCTCTTCCTACGAGCAGTACTTC
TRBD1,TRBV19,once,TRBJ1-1,CASSITGGLMNTEAFF,TGTGCCAGTAGTATAACAGGGGGTCTTATGAACACTGAAGCTTTCTTT
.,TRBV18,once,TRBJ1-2,CASSPPSGGPRYGYTF,TGTGCCAGCTCACCACCGTCGGGAGGCCCACGCTATGGCTACACCTTC
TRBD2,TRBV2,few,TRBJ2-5,CASSRGTSKETQYF,TGTGCCAGCTCGCGCGGGACTAGCAAGGAGACCCAGTACTTC
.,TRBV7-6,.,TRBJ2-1,CASSSEGYSYNEQFF,TGTGCCAGCAGCTCGGAGGGATACTCCTACAATGAGCAGTTCTTC
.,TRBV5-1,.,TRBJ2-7,CASSLGGPDEQYF,TGCGCCAGCAGCTTGGGAGGGCCCGACGAGCAGTACTTC
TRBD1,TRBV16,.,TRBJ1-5,CASSDGTGKNQPQHF,TGTGCCAGCAGCGACGGGACAGGTAAGAATCAGCCCCAGCATTTT
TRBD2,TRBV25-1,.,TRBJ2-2,CASSDGRTTGELFF,TGTGCCAGCAGTGACGGGAGGACCACCGGGGAGCTGTTTTTT
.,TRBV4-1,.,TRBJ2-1,CASSQDGAGRDEQFF,TGCGCCAGCAGCCAAGATGGGGCGGGAAGGGATGAGCAGTTCTTC
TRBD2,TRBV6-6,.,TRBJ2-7,CASSRGLAGFGEQYF,TGTGCCAGCAGTCGGGGACTAGCGGGTTTTGGGGAGCAGTACTTC
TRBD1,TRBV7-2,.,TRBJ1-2,CASSLVGQGVYLYGYTF,TGTGCCAGCAGCTTAGTGGGACAGGGGGTATACCTCTATGGCTACACCTTC
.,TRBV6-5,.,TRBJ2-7,CASSYSFTFTYEQYF,TGTGCCAGCAGTTACTCCTTTACATTTACCTACGAGCAGTACTTC
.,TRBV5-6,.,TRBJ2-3,CASGESTDTQYF,TGTGCCAGCGGGGAGAGCACAGATACGCAGTATTTT
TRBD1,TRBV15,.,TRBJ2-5,CATRFTDRGGETQYF,TGTGCCACCCGGTTTACCGACAGGGGGGGAGAGACCCAGTACTTC
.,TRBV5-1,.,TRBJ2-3,CASSLSPGDTQYF,TGCGCCAGCAGCTTGTCGCCGGGAGATACGCAGTATTTT
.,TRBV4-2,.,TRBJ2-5,CASSLSRGSGPQETQYF,TGTGCCAGCAGCCTTAGCAGGGGTAGCGGGCCTCAAGAGACCCAGTACTTC
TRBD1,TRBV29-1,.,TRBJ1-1,CSVERTGNTEAFF,TGCAGCGTTGAAAGGACAGGGAACACTGAAGCTTTCTTT
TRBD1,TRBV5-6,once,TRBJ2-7,CASRLWRTGGYEQYF,TGTGCCAGCAGATTGTGGAGGACAGGGGGGTACGAGCAGTACTTC
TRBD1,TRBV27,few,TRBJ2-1,CASSFGAGGNEQFF,TGTGCCAGCAGTTTTGGGGCAGGGGGCAATGAGCAGTTCTTC
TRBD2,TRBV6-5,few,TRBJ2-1,CASSYVRAGGNNEQFF,TGTGCCAGCAGTTACGTTCGAGCGGGAGGGAACAATGAGCAGTTCTTC
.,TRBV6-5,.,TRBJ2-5,CASSYNRETQYF,TGTGCCAGCAGTTATAATCGAGAGACCCAGTACTTC